This record covers a single T cell receptor (beta chain). These data originate in a study of cytomegalovirus exposure and HLA in healthy donors. Across the study: Among about 400 genotyped donors, around 80% fell in the Caucasian-associated ancestry cluster.

CDR3 length: 11 residues. Per the germline V gene, CDR1 is SGHTA and CDR2 is FQGTGA. The V and J ends lost 8 bases and 10 bases respectively, with 12 bases between them. The PCR used 60 Vbeta and 13 Jbeta primers. The table came from immunoSEQ multiplex PCR; TCRdb's copy has only in-frame clones and leaves some out. The sample yields around 30,000 clones, around 87% seen once. This chain links TRBV7-3 with TRBJ2-1; D perhaps matches TRBD2 (7 bases). This TCR was recovered from a boy younger than 18 in good health and CMV-seronegative. Sequenced sample: PBMCs. The CDR3 region is CASGGAREQFF. The CDR3 nucleotides read TGTGCCAGCGGGGGGGCTAGGGAGCAGTTCTTC.